This T cell receptor beta chain was documented in a study of cytomegalovirus exposure and HLA in healthy donors. Study context: It was reported in a later analysis that the 120 or so validation repertoires used the same platform as the approximately 620 first-cohort repertoires.

Data came from immunoSEQ multiplex PCR; TCRdb stores just in-frame clones and leaves some out. Among 200,000 or so clones listed, around four fifths were seen once. Notes on the study in general: The authors enumerated under 200 TCR beta chains as linked to cytomegalovirus. Many donors shared some public TCRs, even though most TCR sequences were rare.

The donors were part of the validation cohort, which consisted of 120 subjects and was separate from the first cohort of about 720 subjects. This clone turned up a few times. Its antigen is unidentified. Per germline, CDR1 SNHLY and CDR2 FYNNEI. This CDR3 is built from 11 residues. V dropped 7 bases and J dropped 4 bases, with 8 bases sitting between them. The specimen sequenced was PBMCs. This chain links TRBV2 with TRBJ2-7; tentatively, D is TRBD1 (5 bases). The receptor was derived from a woman aged 18-29 years in good health and CMV-seronegative. CDR3 sequence (DNA): TGTGCCAGCAAGACAGAGTACGAGCAGTACTTC. This translates into CASKTEYEQYF. The full variable domain, in which reference TRBV2 and TRBJ2-7 provide the parts outside the CDR3, is EPEVTQTPSHQVTQMGQEVILRCVPISNHLYFYWYRQILGQKVEFLVSFYNNEISEKSEIFDDQFSVERPDGSNFTLKIRSTKLEDSAMYFCASKTEYEQYFGPGTRLTVT.